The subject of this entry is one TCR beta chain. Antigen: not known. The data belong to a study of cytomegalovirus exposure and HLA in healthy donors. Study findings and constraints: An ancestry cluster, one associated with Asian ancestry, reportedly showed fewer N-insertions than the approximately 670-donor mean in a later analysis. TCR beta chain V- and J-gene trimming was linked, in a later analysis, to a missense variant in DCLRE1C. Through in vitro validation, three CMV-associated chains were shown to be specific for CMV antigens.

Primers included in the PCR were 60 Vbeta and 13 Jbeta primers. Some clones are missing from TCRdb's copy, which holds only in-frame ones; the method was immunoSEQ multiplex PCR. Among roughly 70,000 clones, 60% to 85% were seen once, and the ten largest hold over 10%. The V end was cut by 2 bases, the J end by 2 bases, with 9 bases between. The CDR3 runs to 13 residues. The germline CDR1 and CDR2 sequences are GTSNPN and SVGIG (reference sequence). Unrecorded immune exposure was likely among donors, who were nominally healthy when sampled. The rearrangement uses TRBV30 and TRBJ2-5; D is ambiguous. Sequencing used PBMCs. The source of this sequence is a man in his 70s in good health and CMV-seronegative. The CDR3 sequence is CAWSRSEQETQYF. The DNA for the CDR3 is TGTGCCTGGAGTCGGAGCGAACAAGAGACCCAGTACTTC.